One and the same sample provided the 22 T cell receptor beta chains below, sequenced in a study of identifying expanded T cells in peripheral blood. Sequencing was performed with immunoSEQ multiplex PCR; in TCRdb, only in-frame clones are kept and a portion is missing. The repertoire has approximately 100,000 clones, around nine tenths of them found once; the top ten carry roughly 15%. Input material: blood. Receptor source: a person aged 18-70 years in good health.

This chain's CDR3 is CASSIRTGGYNSPLHF. CDR3 nucleotide sequence: TGTGCCAGTAGTATAAGGACAGGGGGCTATAATTCACCCCTCCACTTT. The chain recombines TRBV19 with TRBJ1-6; TRBD1 aligns across 10 bases. Germline V gene data show CDR1 as LNHDA and CDR2 as SQIVND (reference sequence). V was pared by 2 bases and J by 3 bases, with 1 base of the junction left unmatched. This CDR3 spans 16 amino acids.

V and J are TRBV5-1 and TRBJ2-3; unclear D gene. With 1 base removed from V and 2 bases from J, the gap between germline ends came to 11 bases. Looked up from germline, CDR1 is SGHRS and CDR2 is YFSETQ. The CDR3 spans 15 residues. The CDR3 here is CASSLLTLATDTQYF. In DNA form, the CDR3 reads TGCGCCAGCAGCTTGTTGACTCTGGCCACAGATACGCAGTATTTT.

The chain has TRBV27 and TRBJ1-5; 8 positions agree with TRBD1. Unmatched junction bases numbered 11, after V lost 10 bases and J lost 0 bases. Germline CDR1 MNHEY, CDR2 SMNVEV (reference sequence). The CDR3 covers 16 residues. In DNA, the CDR3 is TGTGCCACCCCCGGGACAGGAGAAGATAGCAATCAGCCCCAGCATTTT. It encodes CATPGTGEDSNQPQHF.

The chain has TRBV12-5 and TRBJ2-5; tentatively, D is TRBD2 (5 bases). This CDR3 has 14 residues. V dropped 0 bases and J dropped 4 bases, with 9 bases sitting between them. Per the germline V gene, CDR1 is LGHNT and CDR2 is FRNRAP. The CDR3 coding sequence is TGTGCTAGTGGTTTGGTACTCGCGGGAGAGACCCAGTACTTC. This gives the protein CASGLVLAGETQYF.

The chain has TRBV7-6 and TRBJ1-1; D remains ambiguous. The CDR3 is 14 residues long. Looked up from germline, CDR1 is SGHVS and CDR2 is FNYEAQ. Trimming cost V 1 base and J 7 bases, with 13 bases left between them. CDR3 sequence: CASSLVGGEGEAFF. As DNA, the CDR3 is TGTGCCAGCAGCTTAGTCGGCGGGGAGGGTGAAGCTTTCTTT. Full variable domain (missing parts from reference TRBV7-6 and TRBJ1-1): GAGVSQSPRYKVTKRGQDVALRCDPISGHVSLYWYRQALGQGPEFLTYFNYEAQQDKSGLPNDRFSAERPEGSISTLTIQRTEQRDSAMYRCASSLVGGEGEAFFGQGTRLTVV.

V and J are TRBV25-1 and TRBJ2-2, with TRBD1 matching 7 bases. This CDR3 region has 17 residues. V lost 4 bases and J lost 0; bases outside the gene matches: 8. Germline V gene lookup returns CDR1 MGHDK and CDR2 SYGVNS. The CDR3 sequence: CASSAKTGQPNTGELFF. CDR3 bases: TGTGCCAGCAGTGCCAAGACGGGACAGCCGAACACCGGGGAGCTGTTTTTT.

The chain couples TRBV5-1 to TRBJ2-3; D ambiguous. The CDR3 has 13 amino acids. Per germline, CDR1 SGHRS and CDR2 YFSETQ. The germline V and J ends were trimmed by 6 bases and 5 bases, with 13 bases remaining between them. CDR3 nucleotides: TGCGCCAGCACCGTCCCACCAAAAGATACGCAGTATTTT. It is translated as CASTVPPKDTQYF.

V and J are TRBV5-1 and TRBJ2-7, with D perhaps TRBD1 or TRBD2 (5 bases each). The CDR3 length is 14 residues. Germline lookup yields CDR1 SGHRS and CDR2 YFSETQ. Deletions cut 7 bases from V and 2 bases from J, with 16 bases between. CDR3 bases: TGCGCCAGCGGATCCCAGGGAGTGCCCTACGAGCAGTACTTC. It yields the protein CASGSQGVPYEQYF.

This clone was detected only once. The chain has TRBV12-5 and TRBJ1-5; D unresolved. The CDR3 is 13 residues long. Germline values: CDR1 LGHNT, CDR2 FRNRAP. V was clipped by 6 bases and J by 0 bases, with 6 bases between them. CDR3 bases: TGTGCTAGTGGCGTCTATAGCAATCAGCCCCAGCATTTT. It specifies CASGVYSNQPQHF.

This chain connects TRBV11-3 to TRBJ2-7; possibly TRBD1 for D (6 bases). Germline assignment: CDR1 SGHNT and CDR2 YENEEA. The CDR3 totals 13 residues. Trimming took off 8 bases at V and 6 bases at J, with 17 bases between the two ends. The CDR3 DNA reads TGTGCCAGCCTGATAAAAGGGGGAGCCGAGCAGTACTTC. Translation gives CASLIKGGAEQYF.

This sequence joins TRBV6-6 and TRBJ2-7, with D unresolved. Germline V CDR1 and CDR2: MNHNY, SVGAGI (reference sequence). This CDR3 has 12 residues. CDR3 bases: TGTGTGACTTATAGTCCCTCCTACGAGCAGTACTTC. It codes for CVTYSPSYEQYF.

The CDR3 DNA follows: TGTGCCAGCAGCTTAGGCCCAGGCTATGGCTACACCTTC. It encodes CASSLGPGYGYTF. The chain is built from TRBV11-2 and TRBJ1-2, with D uncertain. Trimming cost V 1 base and J 4 bases, with 7 bases left between them. There are 13 residues in the CDR3. CDR1 is SGHAT and CDR2 is FQNNGV in the germline V gene. The variable domain in full, with the rest retrieved from reference TRBV11-2 and TRBJ1-2, is EAGVAQSPRYKIIEKRQSVAFWCNPISGHATLYWYQQILGQGPKLLIQFQNNGVVDDSQLPKDRFSAERLKGVDSTLKIQPAKLEDSAVYLCASSLGPGYGYTFGSGTRLTVV.

The rearrangement links TRBV10-2 to TRBJ1-5; D is ambiguous. Germline CDR1 is WSHSY and CDR2 is SAAADI. V was trimmed by 4 bases and J by 0 bases, leaving 10 bases between them. CDR3 length: 15 amino acids. The chain's CDR3 is CASSGEQYSNQPQHF. The CDR3, as DNA: TGCGCCAGCAGTGGGGAACAGTATAGCAATCAGCCCCAGCATTTT.

This clone was seen once. The chain has TRBV30 and TRBJ1-2; 9 positions agree with TRBD1. V shed 2 bases and J 2 bases; nucleotides not matched to a gene: 12. Per the germline V gene, CDR1 is GTSNPN and CDR2 is SVGIG (reference sequence). The CDR3 consists of 17 residues. CDR3 nucleotides: TGTGCCTGGAGTCCAAAGTCCGGGACAGGGAAAAACTATGGCTACACCTTC. Encoded protein: CAWSPKSGTGKNYGYTF.

The chain has TRBV2 and TRBJ2-5, with D perhaps assigned TRBD1 or TRBD2 (6 bases each). From germline, CDR1 is SNHLY and CDR2 FYNNEI. V was pared by 2 bases and J by 4 bases, with 14 bases between. There are 15 residues in the CDR3. CDR3: CASSEFSGAGETQYF. The CDR3 nucleotides read TGTGCCAGCAGTGAATTCTCGGGGGCTGGAGAGACCCAGTACTTC.

This sequence joins TRBV19 and TRBJ2-5; D is undetermined. The CDR3 covers 14 residues. Trimming pared 1 base from V and 5 bases from J, leaving 11 bases between. Germline V gene data show CDR1 as LNHDA and CDR2 as SQIVND (reference sequence). CDR3 sequence reads: CASSIVIGRETQYF. CDR3 bases: TGTGCCAGTAGTATAGTAATTGGGCGGGAGACCCAGTACTTC.

V and J are TRBV5-1 and TRBJ2-7; 12 bases are a match to TRBD1. Germline V CDR1 and CDR2: SGHRS, YFSETQ. The CDR3 covers 17 residues. V lost 3 bases to trimming and J lost 9 bases; unmatched junction nucleotides: 16. In DNA form, the CDR3 reads TGCGCCAGCAGCTACCCAGAACAGGGACAGGGGGCGATCGTGCAGTACTTC. Its translation is CASSYPEQGQGAIVQYF.

The rearrangement links TRBV30 to TRBJ2-3; 8 bases map to TRBD1. Germline CDR1 and CDR2: GTSNPN and SVGIG (reference sequence). J was trimmed by 7 bases and V by 3 bases; bases with no gene match: 6. CDR3 size: 13 residues. This chain's CDR3 is CAWSVQGANTQYF. As DNA, the CDR3 is TGTGCCTGGAGCGTCCAGGGGGCGAATACGCAGTATTTT.

CDR3 nucleotides: TGTGCCAGCAAGTCGGGACAGCTGAACACTGAAGCTTTCTTT. Translating it yields CASKSGQLNTEAFF. The rearrangement uses TRBV11-1 and TRBJ1-1, with 7 bases identical to TRBD1. The trim removed 7 bases at V and 0 bases at J, leaving 5 bases unmatched. CDR1 and CDR2 (germline): SGHAT, FQDESV (reference sequence). The CDR3 totals 14 residues.

The chain carries TRBV28 and TRBJ2-3; 11 bases fit TRBD2. The CDR3 covers 16 residues. Germline trimming cut 6 bases from V and 3 bases from J; bases unmatched to any gene: 8. Germline CDR1 and CDR2: MDHEN and SYDVKM. CDR3 in amino acids: CASSLLAGAVTDTQYF. The CDR3 nucleotides read TGTGCCAGCAGCCTACTAGCGGGGGCCGTGACAGATACGCAGTATTTT. The full variable domain, its missing parts supplied by reference TRBV28 and TRBJ2-3, is DVKVTQSSRYLVKRTGEKVFLECVQDMDHENMFWYRQDPGLGLRLIYFSYDVKMKEKGDIPEGYSVSREKKERFSLILESASTNQTSMYLCASSLLAGAVTDTQYFGPGTRLTVL.

The V and J genes are TRBV5-3 and TRBJ1-1; no firm D call. TRBV5-3 is marked as an open reading frame, function uncertain. Trimming took 8 bases from V and 1 from J, leaving 18 bases between them. CDR3 length equals 15 residues. Written as DNA, the CDR3 is TGTGCCAGCTGGTCGATGATTCAAAAGAACACTGAAGCTTTCTTT. It yields the protein CASWSMIQKNTEAFF.

This chain connects TRBV2 to TRBJ1-5; D perhaps matches TRBD1 (5 bases). This CDR3 has 14 residues. Trimming took off 7 bases at V and 6 bases at J, with 16 bases between the two ends. Germline V gene sequence: CDR1 SNHLY, CDR2 FYNNEI. The CDR3 here is CASTPGTLAQPQHF. CDR3 nucleotides: TGTGCCAGCACCCCCGGGACCCTAGCTCAGCCCCAGCATTTT.